Below, 17 T cell receptor beta chains from the same sample are listed, as sequenced in a study of post-analysis software for immune sequencing data. Study observations and caveats: TRBV5-6, TRBV5-1 and TRBV20-1 were among five TRBV segments more frequent in patients than controls.

Unique-molecular-identifier-tagged TCR beta cDNA libraries were used. TCRdb reprocessed the PCR reads via MiXCR and lists one record per CDR3 protein. The sample shows roughly 800,000 distinct CDR3 sequences, roughly 58% of them seen only once. No antigen has been assigned to these receptors. Material for sequencing was blood. All receptors derive from a girl aged 10-17 years with multiple sclerosis.

This chain uses TRBV7-8 with TRBJ2-1, with 14 bases that match TRBD2. This CDR3 is built from 18 residues. V shed 1 base, J shed 7 bases, and the junction held 9 bases outside the gene matches. Germline values: CDR1 SGHVS, CDR2 FQNEAQ. The CDR3 is CASSLGLAGGPLKNEQFF. The CDR3 nucleotides are TGTGCCAGCAGCTTAGGACTAGCGGGAGGGCCGTTGAAGAATGAGCAGTTCTTC.

The rearrangement links TRBV6-5 to TRBJ2-7; 9 positions match TRBD1. V lost 11 bases, J lost 2 bases, and 10 bases stayed unmatched. Looked up from germline, CDR1 is MNHEY and CDR2 is SVGAGI. The CDR3 is made up of 14 amino acids. The CDR3 here is CASRGQGKTYEQYF. CDR3 in DNA: TGTGCCTCACGCGGACAGGGGAAAACCTACGAGCAGTACTTC.

The V call is TRBV3-1, the J call TRBJ2-3; D is perhaps TRBD2 (5 bases). V shed 0 bases and J shed 0 bases, with 10 bases lying between them. The length of the CDR3 is 16 residues. Germline CDR1 is LGHDT and CDR2 is YNNKEL (reference sequence). The CDR3 coding sequence is TGTGCCAGCAGCCAAGATCTCGGGGTAAGCACAGATACGCAGTATTTT. Translating it yields CASSQDLGVSTDTQYF.

This chain joins TRBV20-1 and TRBJ2-1, with 7 bases that match TRBD2. J gave up 1 base and V 4 bases, and 4 bases lay outside the gene matches. The germline V gene has CDR1 DFQATT and CDR2 SNEGSKA (reference sequence). The CDR3 loop spans 14 amino acids. This chain's CDR3 is CSATGLVSYNEQFF. CDR3 bases: TGCAGTGCTACAGGACTAGTGTCCTACAATGAGCAGTTCTTC.

The chain recombines TRBV15 with TRBJ2-1; no reliable D call. From germline, CDR1 is LNHNV and CDR2 YYDKDF (reference sequence). The CDR3 is made up of 14 amino acids. V lost 0 bases, J lost 4 bases, and 7 bases lay in between. CDR3 protein: CATSRDTGYNEQFF. The CDR3 DNA is TGTGCCACCAGCAGAGATACCGGGTACAATGAGCAGTTCTTC.

This clonotype was detected only a few times. The chain carries TRBV7-2 and TRBJ2-4, with a tentative D call TRBD2 (5 bases). TRBJ2-7 explains the end of the DNA better; the J call may be wrong. The CDR3 is 14 amino acids. From germline, CDR1 is SGHTA and CDR2 FQGNSA. The CDR3 DNA is TGTGCCAGCAGCTTCCAAGCGGCGGGCTACGAGCAGTACTTC. Translated: CASSFQAAGYEQYF.

This clonotype was seen a few times. The V gene is TRBV6-5, the J gene TRBJ1-2; D call uncertain. Germline-derived CDR1 and CDR2 are MNHEY and SVGAGI. V was pared by 0 bases and J by 3 bases, with 20 bases between. This CDR3 is built from 18 residues. The CDR3 sequence is CASSYSRSAEGSYYGYTF. The CDR3 DNA reads as TGTGCCAGCAGTTACTCGAGGTCAGCCGAGGGTTCGTACTATGGCTACACCTTC.

The CDR3 DNA reads TGTGCCAGCAGTTACTCGAAGGGTAGCGGGGGACTCACAGATACGCAGTATTTT. This gives the protein CASSYSKGSGGLTDTQYF. The chain carries TRBV6-5 and TRBJ2-3, with 9 nucleotides matching TRBD2. The CDR3 totals 18 residues. Unmatched junction bases numbered 9, after V lost 0 bases and J lost 2 bases. Germline V CDR1 and CDR2: MNHEY, SVGAGI.

V usage is TRBV7-3 and J usage is TRBJ2-1, with D possibly being TRBD1 (6 bases). This CDR3 spans 15 amino acids. V lost 7 bases to trimming and J lost 4 bases, with 17 bases between them. Germline-derived CDR1 and CDR2 are SGHTA and FQGTGA. This CDR3 reads CASIRPGQPYNEQFF. The CDR3 DNA is TGTGCCAGCATAAGGCCGGGACAACCGTACAATGAGCAGTTCTTC.

This clonotype was picked up a small number of times. This chain links TRBV20-1 with TRBJ2-5; D unresolved. The CDR3 has 10 residues. Germline CDR1 and CDR2: DFQATT and SNEGSKA (reference sequence). The V and J ends lost 4 bases and 5 bases respectively, with 5 bases between them. This chain's CDR3 is CSAKEETQYF. In DNA form, the CDR3 reads TGCAGTGCTAAGGAGGAGACCCAGTACTTC.

This clonotype was counted a few times. J is TRBJ2-5 and V is TRBV6-6, with D unresolved. V lost 5 bases, J lost 3 bases, and 10 bases lay in between. Looked up from germline, CDR1 is MNHNY and CDR2 is SVGAGI (reference sequence). The CDR3 has 13 amino acids. The CDR3: CASSQHWEETQYF. The DNA of the CDR3 is TGTGCCAGCAGTCAACACTGGGAAGAGACCCAGTACTTC.

This clonotype was seen more than once but under ten times. This chain uses TRBV20-1 with TRBJ2-7; possible D gene TRBD1, 6 bases. Germline V lookup: CDR1 DFQATT, CDR2 SNEGSKA (reference sequence). CDR3 length equals 11 residues. Trimming took 6 bases from V and 3 from J, leaving 9 bases between them. The CDR3 is CSAEGGYEQYF. The CDR3 DNA sequence: TGCAGTGCCGAAGGGGGCTACGAGCAGTACTTC.

This clonotype was seen more than once but under ten times. The chain carries TRBV5-6 and TRBJ2-5; tentatively, D is TRBD2 (5 bases). The V gene's germline CDR1 is SGHDT and CDR2 YYEEEE. The germline V and J ends were trimmed by 0 bases and 3 bases, with 9 bases remaining between them. CDR3 length: 14 residues. The DNA for the CDR3 is TGTGCCAGCAGCTTGGGCGGGTTGGAAGAGACCCAGTACTTC. Translation: CASSLGGLEETQYF.

The chain is built from TRBV3-1 and TRBJ2-7; no clear D gene. Germline V lookup: CDR1 LGHDT, CDR2 YNNKEL (reference sequence). Trimming cost V 1 base and J 5 bases, with 9 bases left between them. The CDR3 contains 13 residues. CDR3 region: CASSQVWGDEQYF. The CDR3 DNA sequence: TGTGCCAGCAGCCAAGTTTGGGGTGACGAGCAGTACTTC.

The rearrangement joins TRBV5-1 to TRBJ2-5; D tentatively fits TRBD1 or TRBD2 (6 bases each). Looked up from germline, CDR1 is SGHRS and CDR2 is YFSETQ. The germline V and J ends were trimmed by 0 bases and 5 bases, with 17 bases remaining between them. The CDR3 extends over 16 amino acids. For the CDR3, the DNA is TGCGCCAGCAGCTTGGTTATCGGGGGCGCTGTGGAGACCCAGTACTTC. As protein: CASSLVIGGAVETQYF.

The rearrangement uses TRBV9 and TRBJ2-3; 11 nucleotides agree with TRBD2. Looked up from germline, CDR1 is SGDLS and CDR2 is YYNGEE. The ends lost 0 bases at V and 8 bases at J; junction bases unmatched: 2. There are 14 residues in the CDR3. The CDR3 is CASSVGLAGRTQYF. The DNA for the CDR3 is TGTGCCAGCAGCGTAGGACTAGCGGGGCGTACGCAGTATTTT.

J is TRBJ2-3 and V is TRBV20-1, with a tentative D call TRBD2 (6 bases). The CDR3 totals 14 residues. Germline V gene sequence: CDR1 DFQATT, CDR2 SNEGSKA (reference sequence). V was trimmed by 1 base and J by 0 bases, leaving 8 bases between them. CDR3 in amino acids: CSARAGTSTDTQYF. CDR3 nucleotide sequence: TGCAGTGCTAGAGCCGGGACTAGCACAGATACGCAGTATTTT.